Following are 21 T cell receptor beta chains from one sample sequenced in a study of shared clonotypes between healthy human individuals. Method: immunoSEQ multiplex PCR; TCRdb's copy keeps in-frame clones and lacks some. The data hold around 2.5 million clones, with 93% observed a single time. Sequenced sample: naive CD4+ T cells from PBMCs. Subset described: CD45RA+ positively selected. The receptors were gathered from a man aged 18 to 30 in good health. Some clones in this sample may be carry-over from other donors' samples.

The CDR3 DNA reads TGTGCCAGCAGCCCAAAGGCCAGGGGGTATTCCCCCCAGTACTTC. Translation: CASSPKARGYSPQYF. This chain joins TRBV7-9 and TRBJ2-5; 7 bases match TRBD1. With 5 bases clipped from V and 9 bases from J, the junction kept 15 bases outside the gene matches. Germline values: CDR1 SEHNR, CDR2 FQNEAQ (reference sequence). This CDR3 has 15 residues.

Regarding this clone: Other DNA sequences in this specimen translate into the identical CDR3. The chain employs TRBV5-1 and TRBJ2-3; 10 bases are a match to TRBD2. V lost 0 bases to trimming and J lost 1 base; unmatched junction nucleotides: 2. CDR1 and CDR2 from the germline V gene are SGHRS and YFSETQ. The CDR3 spans 16 residues. CDR3 residues: CASSLGLAGRTDTQYF. The CDR3 nucleotides read TGCGCCAGCAGCTTGGGACTAGCGGGCCGCACAGATACGCAGTATTTT. Supplemented by reference TRBV5-1 and TRBJ2-3, the full variable domain reads KAGVTQTPRYLIKTRGQQVTLSCSPISGHRSVSWYQQTPGQGLQFLFEYFSETQRNKGNFPGRFSGRQFSNSRSEMNVSTLELGDSALYLCASSLGLAGRTDTQYFGPGTRLTVL.

This chain links TRBV19 with TRBJ1-1; 9 bases map to TRBD1. J was trimmed by 4 bases and V by 7 bases; bases with no gene match: 10. Looked up from germline, CDR1 is LNHDA and CDR2 is SQIVND (reference sequence). The CDR3 totals 15 residues. The CDR3 region has the DNA TGTGCCAGTAAGGAATTTGGACAGGGGACCACTGAAGCTTTCTTT. Its translation is CASKEFGQGTTEAFF.

CDR3 in amino acids: CAWSVRGGSTNEKLFF. The CDR3 bases are TGTGCCTGGAGTGTACGCGGGGGCTCAACTAATGAAAAACTGTTTTTT. This chain joins TRBV30 and TRBJ1-4; perhaps TRBD1 as D (6 bases). V was pared by 0 bases and J by 0 bases, with 11 bases between. The germline gives CDR1 GTSNPN, CDR2 SVGIG (reference sequence). The CDR3 consists of 16 residues.

This clone was seen once. Within the sample, other DNA sequences also encode this same CDR3. The chain carries TRBV6-6 and TRBJ1-5; unclear D gene. The CDR3 is made up of 13 amino acids. Germline lookup yields CDR1 MNHNY and CDR2 SVGAGI (reference sequence). Trimming took off 6 bases at V and 0 bases at J, with 6 bases between the two ends. The CDR3 loop reads CASSPNSNQPQHF. CDR3 in DNA: TGTGCCAGCAGCCCGAATAGCAATCAGCCCCAGCATTTT.

The V gene is TRBV9, the J gene TRBJ1-6, with 8 bases that match TRBD1. CDR1 is SGDLS, CDR2 YYNGEE, per germline. The trim removed 4 bases at V and 5 bases at J, leaving 5 bases unmatched. The CDR3 consists of 15 residues. The DNA for the CDR3 is TGTGCCAGCAGCTTAGACAGGGGCAATAATTCACCCCTCCACTTT. Translation gives CASSLDRGNNSPLHF. Supplemented by reference TRBV9 and TRBJ1-6, the full variable domain reads DSGVTQTPKHLITATGQRVTLRCSPRSGDLSVYWYQQSLDQGLQFLIQYYNGEERAKGNILERFSAQQFPDLHSELNLSSLELGDSALYFCASSLDRGNNSPLHFGNGTRLTVT.

Turning to this clone: Additional DNA sequences in this sample encode the identical CDR3. The chain links TRBV5-1 to TRBJ2-5; D is perhaps TRBD2 (5 bases). Looked up from germline, CDR1 is SGHRS and CDR2 is YFSETQ. The CDR3 has 14 amino acids. Deletions cut 4 bases from V and 5 bases from J, with 15 bases between. The CDR3 DNA is TGCGCCAGCAGCCTCTCAGGACTGGGGGAGACCCAGTACTTC. Translation gives CASSLSGLGETQYF.

CDR3: CASSERRTYNEQFF. For the CDR3, the DNA is TGTGCCAGCAGTGAAAGGCGGACCTACAATGAGCAGTTCTTC. V is TRBV6-1 and J is TRBJ2-1; D gene uncertain. Looked up from germline, CDR1 is MNHNS and CDR2 is SASEGT. V was shortened by 2 bases and J by 2 bases, with 7 bases between the two germline ends. The CDR3 is 14 residues long.

V is TRBV5-5 and J is TRBJ2-5; the D gene could be TRBD1 or TRBD2 (5 bases each). The germline V gene has CDR1 SGHKS and CDR2 YYEKEE (reference sequence). V gave up 7 bases and J gave up 2 bases, with 18 bases separating them. The CDR3 is 15 residues long. This CDR3 is CASSPGLAVQETQYF. In nucleotides, the CDR3 is TGTGCCAGCTCCCCGGGGCTAGCAGTACAAGAGACCCAGTACTTC.

J is TRBJ2-1 and V is TRBV5-4; no definite D call. The germline gives CDR1 SGHNT, CDR2 YYREEE (reference sequence). The V and J ends lost 0 bases and 12 bases respectively, with 10 bases between them. The CDR3 is 12 residues long. The chain's CDR3 is CASSLEGRAQFF. The CDR3 DNA sequence: TGTGCCAGCAGCTTGGAGGGCAGAGCGCAGTTCTTC.

The rearrangement links TRBV29-1 to TRBJ2-3; a weak D match, TRBD2 (6 bases). The germline V gene has CDR1 SQVTM and CDR2 ANQGSEA. CDR3 length equals 13 residues. V was shortened by 6 bases and J by 13 bases, with 23 bases between the two germline ends. In nucleotides, the CDR3 is TGCAGCGTGGGGGGTAGGAGTGAAGTACGGGAGTATTTT. It is translated as CSVGGRSEVREYF.

The CDR3 sequence: CASRRDYNEQFF. The CDR3 DNA is TGTGCCAGCAGGCGGGACTACAATGAGCAGTTCTTC. The chain recombines TRBV27 with TRBJ2-1, with D perhaps matching TRBD2 (6 bases). The CDR3 consists of 12 residues. Germline lookup yields CDR1 MNHEY and CDR2 SMNVEV (reference sequence). V lost 6 bases to trimming and J lost 3 bases, with 6 bases between them.

The chain recombines TRBV30 with TRBJ2-3; no reliable D call. Germline V lookup: CDR1 GTSNPN, CDR2 SVGIG (reference sequence). The CDR3 covers 13 residues. Trimming stripped 5 bases from V and 3 bases from J, with 12 bases between. Here the CDR3 DNA reads TGTGCCTGGTGCGAAAGAGCTACAGATACGCAGTATTTT. It encodes CAWCERATDTQYF.

The chain employs TRBV5-4 and TRBJ2-1; D might be TRBD1 or TRBD2, each matching 5 bases. The germline V gene encodes CDR1 SGHNT and CDR2 YYREEE (reference sequence). The CDR3 spans 15 residues. Trimming stripped 4 bases from V and 0 bases from J, with 11 bases between. The CDR3, as DNA: TGTGCCAGCAGCGCCGTGGGACGCTCCTACAATGAGCAGTTCTTC. As protein: CASSAVGRSYNEQFF.

The gene calls are TRBV28 and TRBJ2-7; the match to TRBD2 covers 10 bases. The germline gives CDR1 MDHEN, CDR2 SYDVKM. V trimming: 6 bases; J trimming: 5 bases; junction bases outside the gene matches: 10. CDR3 length equals 15 residues. CDR3 residues: CASSSFASGSHEQYF. In nucleotides, the CDR3 is TGTGCCAGCAGCTCCTTCGCTAGCGGGAGCCACGAGCAGTACTTC.

The chain employs TRBV6-6 and TRBJ2-1; D call uncertain. The germline V and J ends were trimmed by 10 bases and 2 bases, with 12 bases remaining between them. Germline V gene lookup returns CDR1 MNHNY and CDR2 SVGAGI (reference sequence). CDR3 size: 13 residues. CDR3 bases: TGTGCCACCCAGGCGAAAACCTACAATGAGCAGTTCTTC. This sequence encodes CATQAKTYNEQFF.

This clone showed up just once. The chain recombines TRBV6-1 with TRBJ1-2; 7 positions agree with TRBD1. The CDR3 is 16 amino acids. After removal of 0 bases from V and 5 bases from J, the junction contained 9 bases not matched to a gene. CDR1 is MNHNS, CDR2 SASEGT, per germline. The CDR3 region is CASSEARTGWQYGYTF. The CDR3 region has the DNA TGTGCCAGCAGTGAAGCCCGGACAGGTTGGCAGTATGGCTACACCTTC.

J is TRBJ2-7 and V is TRBV11-2; no clear D gene. The germline CDR1 and CDR2 sequences are SGHAT and FQNNGV. The ends were cut back, 1 base at V and 2 bases at J, with 12 bases in the middle. The CDR3 covers 15 residues. As DNA, the CDR3 is TGTGCCAGCAGCTTAGTTGGGCAAGGTACCTACGAGCAGTACTTC. As protein: CASSLVGQGTYEQYF.

The chain is built from TRBV5-1 and TRBJ2-7, with 8 bases that match TRBD1. Trimming removed 4 bases from V and 5 bases from J; junction bases left unmatched: 5. Germline-derived CDR1 and CDR2 are SGHRS and YFSETQ. This CDR3 spans 13 amino acids. The CDR3 DNA follows: TGCGCCAGCAGCGGGGACAGGTTAAACGAGCAGTACTTC. This encodes CASSGDRLNEQYF.

V gene TRBV19 combines with J gene TRBJ2-7; no definite D call. Germline V gene data show CDR1 as LNHDA and CDR2 as SQIVND (reference sequence). The CDR3 runs 13 residues. Trimming took off 4 bases at V and 7 bases at J, with 14 bases between the two ends. This CDR3 reads CASSNRPRGEQYF. In DNA, the CDR3 is TGTGCCAGTAGTAACAGACCTAGAGGTGAGCAGTACTTC.

V usage is TRBV27 and J usage is TRBJ1-3; D not certain. The CDR3 contains 18 residues. Germline-derived CDR1 and CDR2 are MNHEY and SMNVEV (reference sequence). V lost 1 base and J 1 base, leaving 17 bases between the germline ends. The CDR3 coding sequence is TGTGCCAGCAGTTTATTTGGGTTGGGCCGTTGGTCTGGAAACACCATATATTTT. It codes for CASSLFGLGRWSGNTIYF.